The 22 T cell receptor beta chains reported below all come from one sample, sequenced in a study of STAT5B mutations in CD4+ large granular lymphocyte leukemia (dated by TCRdb to between 2021 and 2023). Libraries were built with the immunoSEQ multiplex PCR assay. TCRdb's version of the immuneACCESS table is confined to in-frame rearrangements and falls short of the full clone set. An unresolved V gene accounts for under half of the shortfall where checked; the remainder is of unknown origin. The sample yields approximately 41,000 clones; over 75% were counted once. The ten top clones hold roughly 1.3% of the sample. Sequencing was carried out using CD4+ T cells from blood buffy coats. The receptors here all came from a human donor in good health.

This clone occurred once. This chain links TRBV7-2 with TRBJ2-2; 8 bases agree with TRBD1. The germline V gene has CDR1 SGHTA and CDR2 FQGNSA. The CDR3 is made up of 16 amino acids. V lost 5 bases to trimming and J lost 7 bases; unmatched junction nucleotides: 12. The CDR3 sequence: CASSQMWQGAGGELFF. CDR3 in DNA: TGTGCCAGCAGCCAGATGTGGCAGGGGGCCGGCGGGGAGCTGTTTTTT.

J is TRBJ2-2 and V is TRBV11-2; D ambiguous. The CDR3 has 14 amino acids. Between the trimmed V and J ends, which lost 3 bases and 1 base, there was a span of 6 bases. Per germline, CDR1 SGHAT and CDR2 FQNNGV. In DNA, the CDR3 is TGTGCCAGCAGCTTCCGGGTGAACACCGGGGAGCTGTTTTTT. Translating it yields CASSFRVNTGELFF.

The J gene is TRBJ1-5, the V gene TRBV7-2, with TRBD1 as a possible D gene (5 bases). V dropped 7 bases and J dropped 4 bases, with 17 bases sitting between them. The CDR3 is 15 residues long. Looked up from germline, CDR1 is SGHTA and CDR2 is FQGNSA. The CDR3 nucleotides read TGTGCCAGCACCCCCCGGGCAGGGTCGAATCAGCCCCAGCATTTT. The encoded protein is CASTPRAGSNQPQHF.

The chain uses TRBV7-3 and TRBJ2-2; TRBD2 matches 9 bases. V lost 5 bases, J lost 6 bases, and 16 bases stayed unmatched. The CDR3 loop spans 18 amino acids. Germline lookup yields CDR1 SGHTA and CDR2 FQGTGA. This CDR3 is CASSPNTGTSFGAGELFF. The CDR3 bases are TGTGCCAGCAGCCCTAATACCGGGACTAGCTTTGGGGCCGGGGAGCTGTTTTTT.

The chain has TRBV10-3 and TRBJ2-7, with 9 positions matching TRBD2. Germline V gene lookup returns CDR1 ENHRY and CDR2 SYGVKD. Losses at the gene ends were 2 bases for V and 2 bases for J; bases not matched to a gene: 4. The CDR3 spans 15 residues. The CDR3 DNA reads as TGTGCCATCAGTGAGGGTCTAGCGGGGACCTACGAGCAGTACTTC. It codes for CAISEGLAGTYEQYF.

The chain combines TRBV7-3 with TRBJ2-2, with 8 bases lining up with TRBD1. With V trimmed by 2 bases and J by 1 base, 3 bases remained unmatched. Germline V gene sequence: CDR1 SGHTA, CDR2 FQGTGA. CDR3 size: 16 residues. CDR3 sequence (DNA): TGTGCCAGCAGCTTACAACAGGGGGTGAACACCGGGGAGCTGTTTTTT. Amino acids: CASSLQQGVNTGELFF.

For the CDR3, the DNA is TGTGCCAGCAGTTCGTGGGGGGCGCAAGAAGAGACCCAGTACTTC. Protein: CASSSWGAQEETQYF. The rearrangement joins TRBV27 to TRBJ2-5; either TRBD1 or TRBD2 may supply D (6 bases each). V shed 4 bases and J shed 3 bases, with 15 bases lying between them. The CDR3 sequence is 15 residues long. Germline V gene data show CDR1 as MNHEY and CDR2 as SMNVEV (reference sequence).

The chain recombines TRBV5-1 with TRBJ2-5, with D perhaps TRBD1 (5 bases). CDR1 is SGHRS, CDR2 YFSETQ, per germline. With 0 bases removed from V and 1 base from J, the gap between germline ends came to 7 bases. The CDR3 sequence is 14 residues long. CDR3 bases: TGCGCCAGCAGCTTGGAGGGGCCCCAAGAGACCCAGTACTTC. Its protein product is CASSLEGPQETQYF.

The rearrangement joins TRBV5-5 to TRBJ1-1; D is ambiguous. Germline V gene sequence: CDR1 SGHKS, CDR2 YYEKEE (reference sequence). V was shortened by 1 base and J by 2 bases, with 6 bases between the two germline ends. This CDR3 is built from 13 residues. CDR3: CASSLKPNTEAFF. In nucleotides, the CDR3 is TGTGCCAGCAGCTTGAAGCCAAACACTGAAGCTTTCTTT.

V usage is TRBV11-2 and J usage is TRBJ2-2; D not certain. The CDR3 sequence is 13 residues long. Trimming cost V 4 bases and J 0 bases, with 3 bases left between them. Looked up from germline, CDR1 is SGHAT and CDR2 is FQNNGV. CDR3 amino acids: CASSYANTGELFF. CDR3 bases: TGTGCCAGCAGCTACGCGAACACCGGGGAGCTGTTTTTT.

This rearrangement joins TRBV5-1 to TRBJ2-5; TRBD2 is a possible D gene (6 bases). From germline, CDR1 is SGHRS and CDR2 YFSETQ. The CDR3 has 17 residues. V was pared by 0 bases and J by 0 bases, with 15 bases between. For the CDR3, the DNA is TGCGCCAGCAGCTTGGGGCCGGGGGTCATGTACCAAGAGACCCAGTACTTC. Amino acids: CASSLGPGVMYQETQYF.

This clone was recorded only once. V and J are TRBV11-3 and TRBJ2-3; TRBD1 aligns across 9 bases. The CDR3 spans 16 residues. Per the germline V gene, CDR1 is SGHNT and CDR2 is YENEEA. Trimming removed 2 bases from V and 1 base from J; junction bases left unmatched: 4. The CDR3 protein is CASSLPRQGGTDTQYF. DNA for the CDR3: TGTGCCAGCAGCTTACCAAGACAGGGGGGCACAGATACGCAGTATTTT.

V and J are TRBV7-3 and TRBJ1-1; possible D gene TRBD1, 5 bases. V was shortened by 5 bases and J by 10 bases, with 23 bases between the two germline ends. This CDR3 is 15 amino acids long. The germline gives CDR1 SGHTA, CDR2 FQGTGA. The CDR3 nucleotides are TGTGCCAGCAGCCCCGGGATATCTTCTGTGGGGGGAGCTTTCTTT. Amino acids: CASSPGISSVGGAFF.

This clone was recorded only once. The chain combines TRBV7-2 with TRBJ2-7; D is perhaps TRBD2 (6 bases). The CDR3 length is 12 residues. Germline CDR1 reads SGHTA; CDR2 reads FQGNSA. The V gene lost 3 bases and the J gene lost 10 bases, with 13 bases spanning the gap. CDR3 coding DNA: TGTGCCAGCAGCTTTGGCCCGGGGGAACAGTACTTC. This translates into CASSFGPGEQYF.

The V and J genes are TRBV7-3 and TRBJ2-5; D is uncertain. Looked up from germline, CDR1 is SGHTA and CDR2 is FQGTGA. The CDR3 loop spans 13 amino acids. The V end was cut by 1 base, the J end by 0 bases, with 3 bases between. CDR3 sequence reads: CASSLKYQETQYF. Here the CDR3 DNA reads TGTGCCAGCAGCTTAAAGTACCAAGAGACCCAGTACTTC.

V usage is TRBV11-3 and J usage is TRBJ2-2; D gene uncertain. CDR1 and CDR2 (germline): SGHNT, YENEEA. Trimming took 5 bases from V and 5 from J, leaving 6 bases between them. This CDR3 has 12 residues. The CDR3, as DNA: TGTGCCAGCAGCCCTGGAACCGGGGAGCTGTTTTTT. Translating gives CASSPGTGELFF.

The chain recombines TRBV7-9 with TRBJ2-1, with no clear D. The CDR3 has 15 residues. CDR1 SEHNR and CDR2 FQNEAQ come from the germline V gene (reference sequence). The germline V and J ends were trimmed by 2 bases and 8 bases, with 16 bases remaining between them. CDR3 sequence: CASSLRAGSWDEQFF. CDR3 coding DNA: TGTGCCAGCAGCTTACGAGCAGGTTCATGGGATGAGCAGTTCTTC.

This chain uses TRBV5-1 with TRBJ1-5; tentative D call: TRBD1 (5 bases). This CDR3 comprises 16 residues. The V end lost 6 bases, the J end lost 1 base, and 17 bases lay between the germline ends. Germline CDR1 reads SGHRS; CDR2 reads YFSETQ. CDR3 protein: CASTSFQGRSNQPQHF. The CDR3, as DNA: TGCGCCAGCACCTCTTTCCAGGGAAGAAGCAATCAGCCCCAGCATTTT.

The chain combines TRBV27 with TRBJ1-2; TRBD1 aligns across 9 bases. V lost 5 bases to trimming and J lost 8 bases; unmatched junction nucleotides: 12. CDR1 is MNHEY and CDR2 is SMNVEV in the germline V gene (reference sequence). CDR3 length equals 15 residues. The CDR3 spells CASSTLNRGQKGYTF. In DNA form, the CDR3 reads TGTGCCAGCAGTACCCTTAACAGGGGGCAGAAGGGCTACACCTTC.

The chain is built from TRBV7-9 and TRBJ2-3, with D unresolved. Germline CDR1 SEHNR, CDR2 FQNEAQ (reference sequence). Trimming removed 5 bases at V and 2 bases at J, with 5 bases between. The CDR3 extends over 12 amino acids. The CDR3 reads CASSRITDTQYF. CDR3 bases: TGTGCCAGCAGCAGGATCACAGATACGCAGTATTTT.

Concerning this clone itself: At one end the junction does not follow the germline gene, possibly because of a read error. Other DNA sequences in the sample encode the same CDR3. The chain carries TRBV6-5 and TRBJ1-2; TRBD1 might be the D (6 bases). The germline V gene encodes CDR1 MNHEY and CDR2 SVGAGI. CDR3 length: 13 amino acids. The CDR3 coding sequence is TGCGCCAGCAGATGGGGGGCAGGGCAAGGCTACACCTTC. Its translation is CASRWGAGQGYTF.

There are a few counts of this clone. The chain joins TRBV4-1 to TRBJ1-2; D is unclear. Trimming cost V 2 bases and J 5 bases, with 18 bases left between them. The germline CDR1 and CDR2 sequences are MGHRA and YSYEKL. The CDR3 is 16 amino acids. In nucleotides, the CDR3 is TGCGCCAGCAGCCAACCGGGCCGCGGGCTGAGTTATGGCTACACCTTC. Translated: CASSQPGRGLSYGYTF.